Sequencing of this T cell receptor beta chain was carried out in a study of blood T cell repertoires in COVID-19. The germline CDR1 and CDR2 sequences are LNHNV and YYDKDF (reference sequence). V was trimmed by 7 bases and J by 5 bases, leaving 14 bases between them. This CDR3 comprises 13 residues. Clones were sequenced by immunoSEQ multiplex PCR, and TCRdb holds only the in-frame ones, with some missing. The data hold about 380,000 clones, with nearly 90% observed a single time. The origin of this receptor is a man aged 18-30 years with active or convalescent COVID-19. The sequencing input was peripheral blood. The gene calls are TRBV15 and TRBJ1-2, with D possibly matching TRBD1 (5 bases). The chain's CDR3 is CATTAGGGYGYTF. CDR3 coding DNA: TGTGCCACCACAGCGGGGGGTGGATATGGCTACACCTTC.